This TCR beta chain was found in a study of Ad26.COV2.S vaccination and SARS-CoV-2 variants. Study context: Ad26.COV2.S, an intramuscular injection, was given once or twice 56 days apart.

This clone has a single count. Its antigen is not identified. Findings and limits, study-wide: Possibly, TCR breadth and depth analyses underestimated total T cell responses.

Sequenced by immunoSEQ multiplex PCR; TCRdb stores in-frame clones only, minus some. The sample records a few hundred thousand clones, 83% being singletons. The treatment is: about 20 received Ad26.COV2.S at low or high dose, single or two shots; 5 received placebo; per-sample allocation not given. The samples were gathered on day 63 after the first injection of vaccine or placebo. Donor was an adult aged 18-55 years in Boston. The sequence came from a person between 18 and 65 years old who received the Ad26.COV2.S COVID-19 vaccine or a placebo. Sequencing used peripheral blood, obtained in a trial of Ad26.COV2.S vaccine versus placebo.

Here the CDR3 reads CSVAPSTGEQYF. The CDR3 DNA reads TGCAGCGTTGCCCCCAGCACAGGGGAGCAGTACTTC. V and J are TRBV29-1 and TRBJ2-7, with TRBD1 as a possible D gene (6 bases). The CDR3 has 12 residues. Germline V gene sequence: CDR1 SQVTM, CDR2 ANQGSEA. The V gene lost 4 bases and the J gene lost 7 bases, with 14 bases spanning the gap.